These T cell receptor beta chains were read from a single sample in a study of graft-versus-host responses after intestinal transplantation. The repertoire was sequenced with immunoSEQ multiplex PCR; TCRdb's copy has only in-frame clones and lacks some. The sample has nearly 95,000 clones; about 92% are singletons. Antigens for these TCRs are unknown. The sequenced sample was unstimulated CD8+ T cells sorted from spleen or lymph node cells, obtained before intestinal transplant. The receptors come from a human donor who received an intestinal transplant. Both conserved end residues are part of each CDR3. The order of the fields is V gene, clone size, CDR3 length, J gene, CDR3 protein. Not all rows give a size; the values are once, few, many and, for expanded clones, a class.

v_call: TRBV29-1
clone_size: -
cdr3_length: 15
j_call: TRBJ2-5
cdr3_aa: CSAGTSGGALETQYF

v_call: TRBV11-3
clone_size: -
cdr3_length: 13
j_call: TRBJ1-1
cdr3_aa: CASSPGISPEAFF

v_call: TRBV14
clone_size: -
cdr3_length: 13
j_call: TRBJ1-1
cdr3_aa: CASSQASRSEAFF

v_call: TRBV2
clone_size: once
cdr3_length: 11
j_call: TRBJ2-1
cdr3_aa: CASSGGVEQFF

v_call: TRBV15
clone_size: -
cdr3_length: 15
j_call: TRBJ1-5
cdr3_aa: CATSSTGTVNQPQHF

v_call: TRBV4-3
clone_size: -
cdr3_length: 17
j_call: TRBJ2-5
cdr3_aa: CASSQVLDRGGQETQYF

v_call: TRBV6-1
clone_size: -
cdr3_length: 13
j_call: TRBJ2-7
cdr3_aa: CASSEGPTYEQYF

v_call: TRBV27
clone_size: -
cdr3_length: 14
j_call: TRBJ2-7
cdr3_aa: CASNPSGGVYEQYF

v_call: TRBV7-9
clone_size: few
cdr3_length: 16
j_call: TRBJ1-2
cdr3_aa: CASSPYKDGVNYGYTF

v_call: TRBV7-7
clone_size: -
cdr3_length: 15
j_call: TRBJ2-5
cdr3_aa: CASSSEGLLQETQYF

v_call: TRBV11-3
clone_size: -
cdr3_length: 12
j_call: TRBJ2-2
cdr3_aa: CASSDRTGELFF

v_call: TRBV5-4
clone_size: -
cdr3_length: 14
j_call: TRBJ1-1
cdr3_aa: CASSSSVGTGEAFF

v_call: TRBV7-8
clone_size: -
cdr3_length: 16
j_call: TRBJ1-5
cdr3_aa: CASSSQDRGGNQPQHF

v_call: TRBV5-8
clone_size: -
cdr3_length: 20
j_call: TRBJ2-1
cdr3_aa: CASSNLLVGQGAVSFNEQFF

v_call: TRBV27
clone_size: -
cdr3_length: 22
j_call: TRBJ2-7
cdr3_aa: CASSSSPHVGDSQLGQGYEQYF

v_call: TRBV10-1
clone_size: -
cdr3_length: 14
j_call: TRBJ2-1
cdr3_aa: CASSGGGFSFEQFF

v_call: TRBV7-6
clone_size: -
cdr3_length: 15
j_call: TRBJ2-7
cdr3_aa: CASSWAARPPYEQYF

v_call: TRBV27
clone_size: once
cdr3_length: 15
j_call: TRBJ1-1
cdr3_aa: CASSLLEGSKSEAFF

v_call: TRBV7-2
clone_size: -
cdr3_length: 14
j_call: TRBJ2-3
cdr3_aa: CASSLLAIPDTQYF

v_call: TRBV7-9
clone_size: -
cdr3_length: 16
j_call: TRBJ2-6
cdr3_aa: CASSPLTGAGANVLTF

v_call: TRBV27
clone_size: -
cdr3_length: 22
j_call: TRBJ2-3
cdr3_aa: CASSHRDRGKDTQITDRYTQYF